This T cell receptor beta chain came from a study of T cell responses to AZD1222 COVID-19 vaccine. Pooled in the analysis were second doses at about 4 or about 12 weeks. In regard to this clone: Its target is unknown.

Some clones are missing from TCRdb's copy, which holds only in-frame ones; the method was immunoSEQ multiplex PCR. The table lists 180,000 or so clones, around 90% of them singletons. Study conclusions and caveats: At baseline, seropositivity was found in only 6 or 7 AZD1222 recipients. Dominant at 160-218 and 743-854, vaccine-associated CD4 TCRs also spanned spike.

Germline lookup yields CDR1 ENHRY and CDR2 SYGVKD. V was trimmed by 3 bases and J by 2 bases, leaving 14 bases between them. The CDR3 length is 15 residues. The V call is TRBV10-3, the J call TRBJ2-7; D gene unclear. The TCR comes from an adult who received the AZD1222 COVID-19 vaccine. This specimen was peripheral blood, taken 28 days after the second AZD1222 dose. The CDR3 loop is CAISEDPGLTYEQYF. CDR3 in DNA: TGTGCCATCAGTGAAGATCCTGGCCTGACCTACGAGCAGTACTTC.